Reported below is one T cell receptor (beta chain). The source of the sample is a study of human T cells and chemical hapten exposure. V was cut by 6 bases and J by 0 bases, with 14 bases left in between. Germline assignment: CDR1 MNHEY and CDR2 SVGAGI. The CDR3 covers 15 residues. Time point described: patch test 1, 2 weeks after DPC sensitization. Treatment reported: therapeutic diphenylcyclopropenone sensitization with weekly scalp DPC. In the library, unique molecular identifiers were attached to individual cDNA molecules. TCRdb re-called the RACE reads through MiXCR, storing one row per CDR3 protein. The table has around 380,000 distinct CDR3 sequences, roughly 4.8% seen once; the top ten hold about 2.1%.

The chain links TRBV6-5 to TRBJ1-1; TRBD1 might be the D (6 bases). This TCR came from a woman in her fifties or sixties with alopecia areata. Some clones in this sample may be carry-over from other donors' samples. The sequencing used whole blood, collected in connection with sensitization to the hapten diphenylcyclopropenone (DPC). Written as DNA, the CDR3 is TGTGCCAGCAGGGCCGGAGGGGGTATGAACACTGAAGCTTTCTTT. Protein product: CASRAGGGMNTEAFF.